The 30 T cell receptor beta chains reported below all come from one sample, sequenced in a study of CD8+ T cells in alopecia areata. RNA extraction and reverse transcription yielded cDNA as sequencing template. TCRdb's copy holds only in-frame clones and misses some; the assay was immunoSEQ multiplex PCR. This sample has about 180,000 clones, with approximately 65% found just once. The material was CD8+ T cells sorted from blood, obtained at week 0. These receptors came from a human donor with alopecia areata.

This chain connects TRBV29-1 to TRBJ1-1; D possibly corresponds to TRBD1 (6 bases). Germline CDR1 SQVTM, CDR2 ANQGSEA. V dropped 6 bases and J dropped 0 bases, with 11 bases sitting between them. This CDR3 has 13 residues. CDR3 nucleotide sequence: TGCAGCGTCCAAGGACAGATGAACACTGAAGCTTTCTTT. It translates to CSVQGQMNTEAFF.

The V gene is TRBV6-5, the J gene TRBJ2-7, with 7 bases aligning to TRBD1. Trimming at V came to 6 bases and at J to 6 bases, leaving 5 bases not matched to a gene. This CDR3 comprises 12 residues. Germline lookup yields CDR1 MNHEY and CDR2 SVGAGI. The CDR3 sequence: CASSHGQAEQYF. The CDR3 DNA reads TGTGCCAGCAGCCACGGACAGGCCGAGCAGTACTTC.

This rearrangement joins TRBV19 to TRBJ2-3; maybe TRBD1 (6 bases). The ends were cut back, 8 bases at V and 1 base at J, with 13 bases in the middle. In germline, CDR1 is LNHDA, CDR2 SQIVND (reference sequence). The CDR3 has 14 residues. For the CDR3, the DNA is TGTGCCAGTGCCGACAGGTCTGGCACAGATACGCAGTATTTT. This translates into CASADRSGTDTQYF.

The chain's CDR3 is CASSQALPGSLAYGYTF. The CDR3 DNA is TGCGCCAGCAGCCAAGCCCTGCCAGGGAGTTTAGCCTATGGCTACACCTTC. The genes are TRBV4-1 and TRBJ1-2; D perhaps matches TRBD1 (5 bases). This CDR3 is 17 amino acids long. In germline, CDR1 is MGHRA, CDR2 YSYEKL. Trimming removed 1 base at V and 4 bases at J, with 19 bases between.

The V gene is TRBV29-1, the J gene TRBJ2-1, with D perhaps matching TRBD2 (6 bases). The CDR3 is 15 residues long. Germline CDR1 is SQVTM and CDR2 is ANQGSEA. Trimming left V 1 base short and J 9 bases short, with 19 bases between. The CDR3 DNA sequence: TGCAGCGTTGAAGCTCCCTCGGAGCGGGCGGGTGAGCAGTTCTTC. This translates into CSVEAPSERAGEQFF.

The J gene is TRBJ1-1, the V gene TRBV6-5; D is perhaps TRBD1 (5 bases). Germline V gene data show CDR1 as MNHEY and CDR2 as SVGAGI. Trimming took off 4 bases at V and 4 bases at J, with 16 bases between the two ends. CDR3 length: 15 residues. CDR3 coding DNA: TGTGCCAGCAGTTTAGATTCAAGGGGCGGCACTGAAGCTTTCTTT. Its protein product is CASSLDSRGGTEAFF.

This clone was observed once. The chain links TRBV7-9 to TRBJ2-5; D is ambiguous. V lost 5 bases, J lost 3 bases, and 16 bases lay in between. The germline V gene encodes CDR1 SEHNR and CDR2 FQNEAQ (reference sequence). This CDR3 has 15 residues. The DNA for the CDR3 is TGTGCCAGCAGCCCAAGGTCGAGACGGGAAGAGACCCAGTACTTC. Translated, it gives CASSPRSRREETQYF.

The count of this clone is one. V is TRBV30 and J is TRBJ2-1, with D hard to call. Trimming removed 3 bases at V and 2 bases at J, with 2 bases between. Germline V gene lookup returns CDR1 GTSNPN and CDR2 SVGIG (reference sequence). The CDR3 runs 11 residues. The CDR3 DNA reads as TGTGCCTGGAGAGCCTACAATGAGCAGTTCTTC. Amino acid sequence: CAWRAYNEQFF.

This chain uses TRBV4-1 with TRBJ2-7; D gene uncertain. Germline V gene lookup returns CDR1 MGHRA and CDR2 YSYEKL. The CDR3 is 14 residues long. V was clipped by 3 bases and J by 1 base, with 10 bases between them. The CDR3 DNA reads as TGCGCCAGCAGCCACGACAAGTTGTCCTACGAGCAGTACTTC. Translation gives CASSHDKLSYEQYF.

This chain links TRBV7-9 with TRBJ2-5; a possible D gene is TRBD1 (5 bases). V gave up 1 base and J gave up 4 bases, with 16 bases separating them. CDR1 and CDR2 from the germline V gene are SEHNR and FQNEAQ (reference sequence). The CDR3 has 16 residues. Written as DNA, the CDR3 is TGTGCCAGCAGCTTAGTGGCTGGCAGGGTTGGAGAGACCCAGTACTTC. As protein: CASSLVAGRVGETQYF.

J is TRBJ2-3 and V is TRBV9; D is ambiguous. Germline lookup yields CDR1 SGDLS and CDR2 YYNGEE. The CDR3 has 13 residues. Deletions cut 3 bases from V and 0 bases from J, with 5 bases between. The CDR3 DNA sequence: TGTGCCAGCAGCGGCTCTAGCACAGATACGCAGTATTTT. It translates to CASSGSSTDTQYF.

The count of this clone is one. This chain connects TRBV5-1 to TRBJ2-3, with D perhaps matching TRBD1 (5 bases). From germline, CDR1 is SGHRS and CDR2 YFSETQ. The V and J ends lost 3 bases and 0 bases respectively, with 11 bases between them. The CDR3 sequence is 15 residues long. CDR3 sequence reads: CASSWAAGSTDTQYF. The DNA for the CDR3 is TGCGCCAGCAGCTGGGCTGCAGGGAGCACAGATACGCAGTATTTT.

The chain joins TRBV27 to TRBJ2-3; the match to TRBD2 covers 9 bases. Germline V CDR1 and CDR2: MNHEY, SMNVEV (reference sequence). After removal of 6 bases from V and 4 bases from J, the junction contained 17 bases not matched to a gene. There are 18 residues in the CDR3. The CDR3 region has the DNA TGTGCCAGCAGCCCCCCCAGCGGGGGGCGATCCATACCAGATACGCAGTATTTT. Translating gives CASSPPSGGRSIPDTQYF.

In its sample, this clone was seen a few times. The identical CDR3 is also encoded by other nucleotide sequences in the sample. This chain links TRBV5-1 with TRBJ2-3; maybe TRBD2 (6 bases). Deletions cut 0 bases from V and 0 bases from J, with 8 bases between. CDR1 SGHRS and CDR2 YFSETQ come from the germline V gene. CDR3 length equals 15 residues. This CDR3 is CASSLAGTSTDTQYF. Here the CDR3 DNA reads TGCGCCAGCAGCTTGGCCGGGACTAGCACAGATACGCAGTATTTT.

V gene TRBV7-9 combines with J gene TRBJ1-2; D possibly corresponds to TRBD1 (5 bases). Germline V gene data show CDR1 as SEHNR and CDR2 as FQNEAQ (reference sequence). Trimming took 1 base from V and 6 from J, leaving 15 bases between them. This CDR3 is built from 15 residues. The DNA of the CDR3 is TGTGCCAGCAGCTTAGGGGGCTCCCCGAAAGATGGCTACACCTTC. Protein: CASSLGGSPKDGYTF.

The chain employs TRBV13 and TRBJ2-5, with a possible D match to TRBD2 (5 bases). V was clipped by 6 bases and J by 5 bases, with 13 bases between them. This CDR3 comprises 13 residues. Germline-derived CDR1 and CDR2 are PRHDT and FYEKMQ (reference sequence). CDR3 sequence (DNA): TGTGCCAGCAGTTACTCGGGATGGGAGACCCAGTACTTC. It encodes CASSYSGWETQYF.

The chain is built from TRBV25-1 and TRBJ2-3, with 8 bases aligning to TRBD1. Per germline, CDR1 MGHDK and CDR2 SYGVNS. The CDR3 length is 14 residues. The V segment lost 7 bases and the J segment 1 base; nucleotides outside the gene matches: 4. In DNA form, the CDR3 reads TGTGCCAGCAAGACAGGGGTTGGCACAGATACGCAGTATTTT. It yields the protein CASKTGVGTDTQYF.

The V gene is TRBV9, the J gene TRBJ2-2, with D perhaps matching TRBD1 (6 bases). The CDR3 loop spans 15 amino acids. With 1 base removed from V and 5 bases from J, the gap between germline ends came to 12 bases. CDR1 and CDR2 from the germline V gene are SGDLS and YYNGEE. DNA for the CDR3: TGTGCCAGCAGCGTACGGTTGCAGGGGACCGGGGAGCTGTTTTTT. Its protein is CASSVRLQGTGELFF.

The chain carries TRBV9 and TRBJ1-1; 9 nucleotides align to TRBD1. The CDR3 sequence is 12 residues long. The V segment lost 7 bases and the J segment 5 bases; nucleotides outside the gene matches: 3. Germline V gives CDR1 SGDLS, CDR2 YYNGEE. Here the CDR3 DNA reads TGTGCCAGCGGGACAGGGTTAACTGAAGCTTTCTTT. Residues: CASGTGLTEAFF.

The J gene is TRBJ1-6, the V gene TRBV5-1; 11 bases align to TRBD1. V trimming: 2 bases; J trimming: 4 bases; junction bases outside the gene matches: 8. The CDR3 is made up of 18 amino acids. The germline gives CDR1 SGHRS, CDR2 YFSETQ. CDR3 sequence reads: CASSLGSGQGGYNSPLHF. The CDR3 region has the DNA TGCGCCAGCAGCTTAGGTTCGGGACAGGGGGGATATAATTCACCCCTCCACTTT.

This clone was seen only a few times. The chain links TRBV25-1 to TRBJ2-3; D is possibly TRBD2 (5 bases). V was clipped by 1 base and J by 5 bases, with 10 bases between them. Germline CDR1 MGHDK, CDR2 SYGVNS. CDR3 length equals 14 residues. This chain's CDR3 is CASSEWGDEDTQYF. Here the CDR3 DNA reads TGTGCCAGCAGTGAATGGGGAGATGAAGATACGCAGTATTTT.

The rearrangement uses TRBV30 and TRBJ1-1; D uncertain. In germline, CDR1 is GTSNPN, CDR2 SVGIG (reference sequence). The V end lost 3 bases, the J end lost 8 bases, and 13 bases lay between the germline ends. This CDR3 spans 12 amino acids. Written as DNA, the CDR3 is TGTGCCTGGAGCGCCGGCGCCCCGGAAGCTTTCTTT. Its translation: CAWSAGAPEAFF.

The chain joins TRBV4-2 to TRBJ1-1; D might be TRBD1 (5 bases). V lost 0 bases, J lost 0 bases, and 8 bases lay in between. CDR1 is LGHNA and CDR2 is YNFKEQ in the germline V gene. The CDR3 consists of 15 residues. The CDR3 is CASSQDSRVNTEAFF. CDR3 bases: TGTGCCAGCAGCCAAGATTCCAGGGTGAACACTGAAGCTTTCTTT.

The rearrangement links TRBV5-1 to TRBJ2-5; weak D call: TRBD2 (6 bases). With 4 bases removed from V and 2 bases from J, the gap between germline ends came to 9 bases. This CDR3 is built from 13 residues. CDR1 and CDR2 from the germline V gene are SGHRS and YFSETQ. The CDR3 spells CASSAGRQETQYF. The CDR3 DNA is TGCGCCAGCAGCGCGGGGAGACAAGAGACCCAGTACTTC. The complete variable domain, with remaining parts taken from reference TRBV5-1 and TRBJ2-5, reads KAGVTQTPRYLIKTRGQQVTLSCSPISGHRSVSWYQQTPGQGLQFLFEYFSETQRNKGNFPGRFSGRQFSNSRSEMNVSTLELGDSALYLCASSAGRQETQYFGPGTRLLVL.

The chain employs TRBV6-5 and TRBJ2-2; D is unclear. Trimming stripped 4 bases from V and 9 bases from J, with 6 bases between. The CDR3 runs 11 residues. The V gene's germline CDR1 is MNHEY and CDR2 SVGAGI. The CDR3 reads CASSSNRELFF. The CDR3 region has the DNA TGTGCCAGCAGTTCCAACCGGGAGCTGTTTTTT.

Only one count was recorded for this clone. The chain links TRBV19 to TRBJ1-1, with D unclear. With 7 bases removed from V and 0 bases from J, the gap between germline ends came to 12 bases. The CDR3 extends over 14 amino acids. The germline V gene has CDR1 LNHDA and CDR2 SQIVND (reference sequence). The CDR3 sequence: CASTPGAMNTEAFF. DNA for the CDR3: TGTGCCAGTACTCCGGGTGCCATGAACACTGAAGCTTTCTTT.

This clone has a handful of counts. The V call is TRBV5-1, the J call TRBJ1-5, with D hard to call. V shed 1 base and J shed 2 bases, with 10 bases lying between them. CDR1 is SGHRS, CDR2 YFSETQ, per germline. The CDR3 sequence is 15 residues long. The CDR3 loop is CASSLTGSGNQPQHF. The CDR3 nucleotides are TGCGCCAGCAGCTTGACGGGGTCCGGCAATCAGCCCCAGCATTTT.

V is TRBV6-6 and J is TRBJ1-2; tentatively, D is TRBD1 (5 bases). There are 14 residues in the CDR3. Germline V gene sequence: CDR1 MNHNY, CDR2 SVGAGI (reference sequence). V lost 0 bases and J 2 bases, leaving 7 bases between the germline ends. CDR3: CASSYSPGNYGYTF. In DNA, the CDR3 is TGTGCCAGCAGTTACTCCCCAGGGAACTATGGCTACACCTTC.

The chain uses TRBV19 and TRBJ1-1, with D tentatively TRBD1 (5 bases). The CDR3 length is 12 residues. Trimming shortened V by 3 bases and J by 5 bases, and 7 bases separated the two germline ends. Germline V gene data show CDR1 as LNHDA and CDR2 as SQIVND (reference sequence). The CDR3 reads CASSMRGTEAFF. CDR3 sequence (DNA): TGTGCCAGTAGTATGCGGGGGACTGAAGCTTTCTTT.

The V and J genes are TRBV5-6 and TRBJ2-2, with a weak D call TRBD1 (5 bases). Deletions cut 0 bases from V and 3 bases from J, with 9 bases between. There are 15 residues in the CDR3. CDR1 and CDR2 from the germline V gene are SGHDT and YYEEEE. The chain's CDR3 is CASSLVTGYTGELFF. The CDR3 coding sequence is TGTGCCAGCAGCTTGGTAACAGGTTACACCGGGGAGCTGTTTTTT.